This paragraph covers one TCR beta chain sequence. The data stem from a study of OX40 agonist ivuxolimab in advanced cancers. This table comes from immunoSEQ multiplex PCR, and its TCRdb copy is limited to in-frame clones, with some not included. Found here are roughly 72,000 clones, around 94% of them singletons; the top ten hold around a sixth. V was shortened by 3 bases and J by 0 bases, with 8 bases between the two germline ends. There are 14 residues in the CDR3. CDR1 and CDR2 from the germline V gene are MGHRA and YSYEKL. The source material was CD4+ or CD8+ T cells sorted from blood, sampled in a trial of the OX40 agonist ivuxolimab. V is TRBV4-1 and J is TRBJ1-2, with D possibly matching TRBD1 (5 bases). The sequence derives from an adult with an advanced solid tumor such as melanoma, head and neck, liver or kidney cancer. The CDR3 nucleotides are TGCGCCAGCAGCCAGGGGCCTCCTAACTATGGCTACACCTTC. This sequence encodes CASSQGPPNYGYTF.